A single sample gave rise to the 13 T cell receptor beta chains below, sequenced in a study of blood T cell repertoires in COVID-19 (dated by TCRdb to the early 2020s). The library was made by the immunoSEQ multiplex PCR assay. TCRdb re-hosts the immuneACCESS table, in-frame sequences only. Its copies lack some clones; in the studies checked, an unresolved V gene accounts for under half of them, and the cause for the rest is not known. Within this sample are just over 300,000 clones, with approximately 86% of them counted one time only. The ten largest make up roughly 2% of the sample. Material: peripheral blood. The receptors stem from a man younger than 35 with active or convalescent COVID-19.

The rearrangement joins TRBV12-3 or TRBV12-4 to TRBJ1-1; no clear D gene. Trimming shortened V by 7 bases and J by 1 base, and 10 bases separated the two germline ends. This CDR3 is built from 13 residues. CDR3 amino acids: CASTPGGNTEAFF. The CDR3 bases are TGTGCCAGCACCCCGGGTGGGAACACTGAAGCTTTCTTT.

DNA of the CDR3: TGTGCCAGCAGCCGGTCGAACACCGGGGAGCTGTTTTTT. Amino acid sequence: CASSRSNTGELFF. The chain joins TRBV6-5 to TRBJ2-2, with unresolved D. The CDR3 sequence is 13 residues long. Germline CDR1 reads MNHEY; CDR2 reads SVGAGI. Trimming took 6 bases from V and 0 from J, leaving 5 bases between them.

The chain uses TRBV5-1 and TRBJ1-1, with D possibly matching TRBD1 (5 bases). The CDR3 is made up of 13 amino acids. CDR1 and CDR2 from the germline V gene are SGHRS and YFSETQ. V was cut by 0 bases and J by 11 bases, with 14 bases left in between. The CDR3 spells CASSLDGGSVAFF. The CDR3 DNA reads as TGCGCCAGCAGCTTGGACGGGGGGTCGGTTGCTTTCTTT. Combining the CDR3 with reference TRBV5-1 and TRBJ1-1 gives the whole variable domain KAGVTQTPRYLIKTRGQQVTLSCSPISGHRSVSWYQQTPGQGLQFLFEYFSETQRNKGNFPGRFSGRQFSNSRSEMNVSTLELGDSALYLCASSLDGGSVAFFGQGTRLTVV.

The J gene is TRBJ2-7, the V gene TRBV16, with 8 nucleotides matching TRBD1. V was pared by 3 bases and J by 10 bases, with 2 bases of the junction left unmatched. Germline V gene sequence: CDR1 KGHSY, CDR2 FQNENV. CDR3 size: 11 residues. The CDR3 spells CASSQGTGQYF. DNA for the CDR3: TGTGCCAGCAGCCAGGGGACAGGTCAGTACTTC.

This chain uses TRBV18 with TRBJ2-5, with a tentative D call TRBD1 (6 bases). Germline lookup yields CDR1 KGHSH and CDR2 LQKENI. This CDR3 spans 15 amino acids. Trimming pared 5 bases from V and 4 bases from J, leaving 17 bases between. The CDR3 is CASSMGTIRLETQYF. The DNA for the CDR3 is TGTGCCAGCTCAATGGGGACAATCCGCTTAGAGACCCAGTACTTC.

The chain recombines TRBV21-1 with TRBJ2-7; TRBD2, the table's D call, lacks a check against the DNA. TRBV21-1 is a known pseudogene. The CDR3 has 16 residues. DNA of the CDR3: TGTGCCAGCAGTAGTACCGGCGGAGGGTTGTCCTACGAGCAGTACTTC. Translated: CASSSTGGGLSYEQYF.

V is TRBV27 and J is TRBJ2-1, with 9 positions matching TRBD2. CDR3 length: 15 residues. CDR1 is MNHEY, CDR2 SMNVEV, per germline (reference sequence). The junction had 10 bases not matched to a gene; V was cut back by 3 bases and J by 10 bases. The CDR3 DNA reads as TGTGCCAGCAGTTTTATGGCTAGCGGGATGGGGGAGCAGTTCTTC. This translates into CASSFMASGMGEQFF.

The chain is built from TRBV5-1 and TRBJ2-7; D is uncertain. The CDR3 extends over 14 amino acids. CDR1 and CDR2 from the germline V gene are SGHRS and YFSETQ. Trimming pared 4 bases from V and 6 bases from J, leaving 17 bases between. As DNA, the CDR3 is TGCGCCAGCAGCACACAAGGTCAAGGCGGCGAGCAGTACTTC. Residues: CASSTQGQGGEQYF.

The V call is TRBV6-5, the J call TRBJ2-7; TRBD2 is a possible D gene (5 bases). Per germline, CDR1 MNHEY and CDR2 SVGAGI. Trimming took 4 bases from V and 4 from J, leaving 14 bases between them. CDR3 length equals 14 residues. CDR3 residues: CASSSTSSTYEQYF. The CDR3 coding sequence is TGTGCCAGCAGTTCAACCTCTAGCACTTACGAGCAGTACTTC.

The chain links TRBV25-1 to TRBJ2-6; 8 bases line up with TRBD2. The CDR3 is 18 residues long. V shed 4 bases, J shed 1 base, and the junction held 9 bases outside the gene matches. CDR1 and CDR2 (germline): MGHDK, SYGVNS. For the CDR3, the DNA is TGTGCCAGCAGTGGCGAGCGGGGGACCGTATCTGGGGCCAACGTCCTGACTTTC. Amino acid sequence: CASSGERGTVSGANVLTF.

The V call is TRBV5-1, the J call TRBJ2-1, with D possibly being TRBD1 (6 bases). Per the germline V gene, CDR1 is SGHRS and CDR2 is YFSETQ. The CDR3 totals 14 residues. V lost 7 bases and J 3 bases, leaving 14 bases between the germline ends. DNA of the CDR3: TGCGCCAGCTTCAAACAGGGTTTCTACAATGAGCAGTTCTTC. Protein product: CASFKQGFYNEQFF. Variable domain in full (rest from reference TRBV5-1 and TRBJ2-1): KAGVTQTPRYLIKTRGQQVTLSCSPISGHRSVSWYQQTPGQGLQFLFEYFSETQRNKGNFPGRFSGRQFSNSRSEMNVSTLELGDSALYLCASFKQGFYNEQFFGPGTRLTVL.

The V and J genes are TRBV14 and TRBJ2-2; maybe TRBD2 (6 bases). Germline loops: CDR1 SGHDN, CDR2 FVKESK. The V gene lost 3 bases and the J gene lost 3 bases, with 11 bases spanning the gap. The CDR3 has 15 amino acids. CDR3 sequence reads: CASSHYWGDTGELFF. The CDR3 DNA is TGTGCCAGCAGCCATTATTGGGGGGACACCGGGGAGCTGTTTTTT.

The rearrangement uses TRBV5-1 and TRBJ2-1; 7 bases map to TRBD1. Looked up from germline, CDR1 is SGHRS and CDR2 is YFSETQ. This CDR3 has 13 amino acids. Trimming cost V 3 bases and J 8 bases; bases outside gene matches: 5. The CDR3 here is CASSSNRGDEQFF. DNA of the CDR3: TGCGCCAGCAGCTCCAACAGGGGCGATGAGCAGTTCTTC.